The 23 T cell receptor beta chains presented below share a single source sample, sequenced in a study of T cells in localized non-small cell lung cancer. The data were produced by immunoSEQ multiplex PCR, yet TCRdb's version contains in-frame clones alone and is incomplete. The sample carries 19,000 or so clones, around 88% recorded once. Sample: peripheral blood, taken before any cancer treatment. Receptor source: a male donor older than 55 with stage III lung adenocarcinoma.

The V call is TRBV19, the J call TRBJ2-3; 15 positions match TRBD2. Per germline, CDR1 LNHDA and CDR2 SQIVND (reference sequence). With 3 bases clipped from V and 0 bases from J, the junction kept 4 bases outside the gene matches. This CDR3 is built from 18 residues. In DNA, the CDR3 is TGTGCCAGTAGTATGGGACTAGCGGGGGGTACTAGCACAGATACGCAGTATTTT. This translates into CASSMGLAGGTSTDTQYF.

The chain carries TRBV5-1 and TRBJ2-3; 10 bases are a match to TRBD1. This CDR3 comprises 14 residues. Trimming cost V 5 bases and J 6 bases; bases outside gene matches: 6. The V gene's germline CDR1 is SGHRS and CDR2 YFSETQ. CDR3 in DNA: TGCGCCAGCAGATCCGACAGGGGGCGGGATACGCAGTATTTT. Amino acids: CASRSDRGRDTQYF.

The rearrangement links TRBV7-3 to TRBJ2-1; 8 positions agree with TRBD2. The V segment lost 4 bases and the J segment 8 bases; nucleotides outside the gene matches: 7. The CDR3 covers 14 residues. Germline assignment: CDR1 SGHTA and CDR2 FQGTGA. The CDR3 DNA reads TGTGCCAGCAGCTCCGGGACTAGTGGGTATGAGCAGTTCTTC. Translating gives CASSSGTSGYEQFF.

This chain links TRBV5-1 with TRBJ2-7; D is unclear. Per germline, CDR1 SGHRS and CDR2 YFSETQ. The CDR3 totals 12 residues. V gave up 2 bases and J gave up 1 base, with 4 bases separating them. This chain's CDR3 is CASSFGSYEQYF. CDR3 DNA: TGCGCCAGCAGCTTTGGTTCCTACGAGCAGTACTTC.

The rearrangement joins TRBV7-3 to TRBJ1-1; tentatively, D is TRBD1 (5 bases). V was clipped by 5 bases and J by 4 bases, with 17 bases between them. Germline V gene sequence: CDR1 SGHTA, CDR2 FQGTGA. The CDR3 has 15 residues. This CDR3 reads CASSPYPGQGTEAFF. In DNA, the CDR3 is TGTGCCAGCAGCCCCTACCCGGGGCAGGGCACTGAAGCTTTCTTT.

The V and J genes are TRBV30 and TRBJ1-2; 8 bases are shared with TRBD1. V gave up 2 bases and J gave up 1 base; unmatched junction bases: 15. Germline V gene sequence: CDR1 GTSNPN, CDR2 SVGIG (reference sequence). The CDR3 covers 18 residues. The CDR3: CAWSPLRTGNTINYGYTF. CDR3 DNA: TGTGCCTGGAGTCCTCTTAGGACAGGGAACACTATTAACTATGGCTACACCTTC.

The chain uses TRBV6-5 and TRBJ1-5, with D possibly matching TRBD1 (6 bases). CDR1 and CDR2 from the germline V gene are MNHEY and SVGAGI. The CDR3 covers 15 residues. V lost 6 bases and J lost 5, with 17 bases in between. Here the CDR3 reads CASSGGTNPYQPQHF. In nucleotides, the CDR3 is TGTGCCAGCAGCGGCGGGACAAACCCTTATCAGCCCCAGCATTTT.

CDR3 loop: CASSKIGGRDGYTF. DNA of the CDR3: TGTGCCAGCAGCAAAATCGGGGGAAGAGATGGCTACACCTTC. V is TRBV7-9 and J is TRBJ1-2; possible D gene TRBD1, 5 bases. Germline assignment: CDR1 SEHNR and CDR2 FQNEAQ (reference sequence). V dropped 5 bases and J dropped 6 bases, with 16 bases sitting between them. The CDR3 extends over 14 amino acids.

The V gene is TRBV10-3, the J gene TRBJ1-1; perhaps TRBD1 as D (5 bases). CDR3 length: 11 residues. With 10 bases removed from V and 1 base from J, the gap between germline ends came to 7 bases. Germline assignment: CDR1 ENHRY and CDR2 SYGVKD. The CDR3 sequence is CATTANTEAFF. In DNA, the CDR3 is TGTGCCACGACAGCGAACACTGAAGCTTTCTTT.

J is TRBJ2-5 and V is TRBV10-1; maybe TRBD1 (6 bases). The CDR3 is made up of 13 amino acids. The V end lost 2 bases, the J end lost 9 bases, and 13 bases lay between the germline ends. Germline values: CDR1 WNHNN, CDR2 SYGVQD (reference sequence). CDR3 protein: CASSEAPTGPQYF. CDR3 DNA sequence: TGCGCCAGCAGTGAGGCCCCGACAGGCCCCCAGTACTTC.

This chain connects TRBV5-1 to TRBJ1-5; no firm D call. V was pared by 4 bases and J by 0 bases, with 11 bases between. CDR1 SGHRS and CDR2 YFSETQ come from the germline V gene. CDR3 length equals 15 residues. This CDR3 reads CASSPGPDSNQPQHF. DNA of the CDR3: TGCGCCAGCAGCCCGGGCCCGGATAGCAATCAGCCCCAGCATTTT.

This clone has a single count. The rearrangement joins TRBV5-4 to TRBJ2-1; 7 bases map to TRBD1. After removal of 4 bases from V and 3 bases from J, the junction contained 13 bases not matched to a gene. From germline, CDR1 is SGHNT and CDR2 YYREEE (reference sequence). The CDR3 loop spans 17 amino acids. The CDR3 is CASSPPLGQQSYNEQFF. CDR3 in DNA: TGTGCCAGCAGCCCCCCCTTGGGACAGCAGAGCTACAATGAGCAGTTCTTC.

The chain is built from TRBV5-1 and TRBJ1-3; the D gene is possibly TRBD1 (5 bases). Per the germline V gene, CDR1 is SGHRS and CDR2 is YFSETQ. The V gene lost 0 bases and the J gene lost 0 bases, with 13 bases spanning the gap. This CDR3 contains 17 residues. The CDR3 DNA reads TGCGCCAGCAGCTTGGACCCCCCAGGGAGCTCTGGAAACACCATATATTTT. This gives the protein CASSLDPPGSSGNTIYF.

The genes are TRBV30 and TRBJ2-2, with D tentatively TRBD1 (7 bases). Germline V gene lookup returns CDR1 GTSNPN and CDR2 SVGIG (reference sequence). The CDR3 has 13 amino acids. The ends were cut back, 6 bases at V and 5 bases at J, with 13 bases in the middle. The CDR3 DNA sequence: TGTGCCTGCCCCAGGGGGGCAACCGGGGAGCTGTTTTTT. This translates into CACPRGATGELFF.

This rearrangement joins TRBV6-1 to TRBJ1-5; D unresolved. This CDR3 spans 14 amino acids. V was clipped by 8 bases and J by 2 bases, with 13 bases between them. Germline lookup yields CDR1 MNHNS and CDR2 SASEGT. The CDR3 loop reads CASLLRVGNQPQHF. The CDR3 DNA sequence: TGTGCCAGCCTTCTTCGGGTGGGCAATCAGCCCCAGCATTTT.

The chain has TRBV11-2 and TRBJ1-1; the match to TRBD1 covers 8 bases. CDR1 is SGHAT and CDR2 is FQNNGV in the germline V gene. J lost 1 base, V lost 3 bases, and 1 base had no gene match. The CDR3 length is 14 residues. Written as DNA, the CDR3 is TGTGCCAGCAGCTTTGGACAGGGGAACACTGAAGCTTTCTTT. Translation gives CASSFGQGNTEAFF.

V and J are TRBV10-3 and TRBJ1-4, with a weak D call TRBD1 (6 bases). The V and J ends lost 5 bases and 2 bases respectively, with 6 bases between them. In germline, CDR1 is ENHRY, CDR2 SYGVKD. The CDR3 extends over 13 amino acids. CDR3 in amino acids: CAISQGTNEKLFF. DNA of the CDR3: TGTGCCATCAGTCAGGGGACTAATGAAAAACTGTTTTTT.

This rearrangement joins TRBV13 to TRBJ1-1; 7 nucleotides line up with TRBD1. The germline CDR1 and CDR2 sequences are PRHDT and FYEKMQ (reference sequence). Trimming took 6 bases from V and 4 from J; bases not matched to a gene: 8. This CDR3 spans 14 amino acids. The CDR3 reads CASSGQALITEAFF. The CDR3 DNA reads as TGTGCCAGCAGTGGACAGGCCCTCATCACTGAAGCTTTCTTT.

The rearrangement joins TRBV9 to TRBJ1-2, with 12 positions matching TRBD1. The trim removed 2 bases at V and 6 bases at J, leaving 17 bases unmatched. CDR1 and CDR2 (germline): SGDLS, YYNGEE. This CDR3 contains 19 residues. Here the CDR3 DNA reads TGTGCCAGCAGCGTCAAATCAGGGACAGGGGGCGACGAGGGAGATGGCTACACCTTC. This codes for CASSVKSGTGGDEGDGYTF.

This chain connects TRBV4-1 to TRBJ1-3, with unresolved D. The CDR3 loop spans 16 amino acids. Trimming pared 0 bases from V and 1 base from J, leaving 10 bases between. CDR1 and CDR2 from the germline V gene are MGHRA and YSYEKL. The CDR3, as DNA: TGCGCCAGCAGCCAAGAGAGGCGGTCGTCTGGAAACACCATATATTTT. It yields the protein CASSQERRSSGNTIYF.

This chain's CDR3 is CSVEGSRESVTGELFF. Here the CDR3 DNA reads TGCAGCGTTGAAGGTAGCCGGGAATCGGTCACCGGGGAGCTGTTTTTT. The V gene is TRBV29-1, the J gene TRBJ2-2; TRBD2 might be the D (5 bases). Trimming pared 1 base from V and 4 bases from J, leaving 16 bases between. Germline V lookup: CDR1 SQVTM, CDR2 ANQGSEA. The CDR3 runs to 16 residues.

This rearrangement joins TRBV11-2 to TRBJ2-1; 11 nucleotides align to TRBD2. Germline values: CDR1 SGHAT, CDR2 FQNNGV. This CDR3 has 13 residues. J gave up 13 bases and V 6 bases, and 8 bases lay outside the gene matches. The CDR3 loop reads CASRNLAGGPQFF. The CDR3 DNA reads as TGTGCCAGCAGGAACTTAGCGGGGGGGCCCCAGTTCTTC.

The chain employs TRBV6-6 and TRBJ2-1; 11 nucleotides match TRBD2. The CDR3 totals 15 residues. Germline loops: CDR1 MNHNY, CDR2 SVGAGI (reference sequence). V lost 8 bases to trimming and J lost 13 bases; unmatched junction nucleotides: 16. The CDR3 nucleotides read TGTGCCAGCGTCGGCAGGATTAGCGGGGGGGCGGGACAGTTCTTC. This codes for CASVGRISGGAGQFF.